The present entry profiles one T cell receptor (beta chain) with its context. Using immunoSEQ multiplex PCR, the repertoire was profiled, and TCRdb retains in-frame clones only, with some absent. The sample includes about 24,000 clones, about 89% of them seen just once. The data stem from a study of blood T cell repertoires in COVID-19. Study details: Sources were T cells, B-cell-depleted T cells, or PBMCs; the material itself was cDNA or gDNA.

The V gene's germline CDR1 is SQVTM and CDR2 ANQGSEA. There are 12 residues in the CDR3. The V and J ends lost 5 bases and 3 bases respectively, with 11 bases between them. This TCR came from a man aged 45 to 65 with active COVID-19. Sequencing used peripheral blood. The J gene is TRBJ2-7, the V gene TRBV29-1, with unresolved D. This CDR3 reads CSVIGSVYEQYF. CDR3 bases: TGCAGCGTTATCGGCAGCGTCTACGAGCAGTACTTC.